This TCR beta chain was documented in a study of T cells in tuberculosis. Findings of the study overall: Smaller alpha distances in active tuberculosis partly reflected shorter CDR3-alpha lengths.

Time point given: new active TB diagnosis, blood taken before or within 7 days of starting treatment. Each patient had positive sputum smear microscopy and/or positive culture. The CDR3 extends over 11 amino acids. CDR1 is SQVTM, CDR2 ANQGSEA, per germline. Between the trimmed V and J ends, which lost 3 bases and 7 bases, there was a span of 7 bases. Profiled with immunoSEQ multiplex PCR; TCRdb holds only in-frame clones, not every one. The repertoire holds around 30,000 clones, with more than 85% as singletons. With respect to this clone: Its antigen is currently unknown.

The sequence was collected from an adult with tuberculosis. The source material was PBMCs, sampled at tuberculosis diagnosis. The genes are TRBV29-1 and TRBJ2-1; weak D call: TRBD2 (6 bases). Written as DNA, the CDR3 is TGCAGCGTTGAGACTAGAAATGAGCAGTTCTTC. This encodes CSVETRNEQFF.